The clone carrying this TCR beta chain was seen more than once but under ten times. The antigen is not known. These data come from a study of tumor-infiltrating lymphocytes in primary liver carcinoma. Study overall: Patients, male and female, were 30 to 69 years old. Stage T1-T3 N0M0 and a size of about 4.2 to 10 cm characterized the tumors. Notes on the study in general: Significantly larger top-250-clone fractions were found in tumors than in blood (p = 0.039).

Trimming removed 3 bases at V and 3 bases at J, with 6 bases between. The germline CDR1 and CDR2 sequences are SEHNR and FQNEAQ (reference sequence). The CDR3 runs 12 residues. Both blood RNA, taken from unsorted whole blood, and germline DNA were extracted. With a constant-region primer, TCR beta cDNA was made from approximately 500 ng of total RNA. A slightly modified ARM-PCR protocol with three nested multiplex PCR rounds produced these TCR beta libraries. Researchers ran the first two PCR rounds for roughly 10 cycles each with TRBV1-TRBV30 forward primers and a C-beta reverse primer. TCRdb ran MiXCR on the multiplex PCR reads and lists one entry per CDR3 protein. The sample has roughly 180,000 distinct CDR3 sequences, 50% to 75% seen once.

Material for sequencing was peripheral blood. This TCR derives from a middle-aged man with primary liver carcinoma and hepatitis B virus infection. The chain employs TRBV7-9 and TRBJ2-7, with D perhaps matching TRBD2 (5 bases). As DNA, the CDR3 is TGTGCCAGCAGCTTGACTAACTACGAGCAGTACTTC. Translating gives CASSLTNYEQYF.